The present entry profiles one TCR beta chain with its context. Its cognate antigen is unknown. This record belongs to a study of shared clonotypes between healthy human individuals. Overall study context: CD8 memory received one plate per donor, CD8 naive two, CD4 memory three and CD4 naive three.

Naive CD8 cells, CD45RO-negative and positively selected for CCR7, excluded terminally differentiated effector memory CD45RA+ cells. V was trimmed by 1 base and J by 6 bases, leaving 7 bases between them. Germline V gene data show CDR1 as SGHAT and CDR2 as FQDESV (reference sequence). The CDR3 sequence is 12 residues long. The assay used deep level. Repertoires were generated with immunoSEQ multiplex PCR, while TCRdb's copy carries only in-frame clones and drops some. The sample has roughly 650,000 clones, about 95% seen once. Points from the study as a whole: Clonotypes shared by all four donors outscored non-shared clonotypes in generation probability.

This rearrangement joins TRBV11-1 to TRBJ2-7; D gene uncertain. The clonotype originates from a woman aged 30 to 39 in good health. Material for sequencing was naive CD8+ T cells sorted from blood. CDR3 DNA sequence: TGTGCCAGCAGCTTAGTGAATTCCGAGCAGTACTTC. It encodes CASSLVNSEQYF.